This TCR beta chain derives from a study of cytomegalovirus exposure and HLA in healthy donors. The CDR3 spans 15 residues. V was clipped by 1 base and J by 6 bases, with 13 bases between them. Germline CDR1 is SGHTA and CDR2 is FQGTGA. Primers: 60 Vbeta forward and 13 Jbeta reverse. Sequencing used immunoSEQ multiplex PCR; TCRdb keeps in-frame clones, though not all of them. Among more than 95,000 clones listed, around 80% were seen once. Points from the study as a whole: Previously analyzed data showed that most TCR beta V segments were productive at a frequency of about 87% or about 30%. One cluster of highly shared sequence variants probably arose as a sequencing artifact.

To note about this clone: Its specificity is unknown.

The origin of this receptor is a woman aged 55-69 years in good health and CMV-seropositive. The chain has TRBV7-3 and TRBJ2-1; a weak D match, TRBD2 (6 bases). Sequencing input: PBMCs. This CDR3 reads CASSLNQGAGNEQFF. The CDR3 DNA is TGTGCCAGCAGCTTAAATCAGGGAGCGGGCAATGAGCAGTTCTTC.